Below are 10 T cell receptor beta chains sequenced from a single sample in a study of blood T cell repertoires in COVID-19. Assay: immunoSEQ multiplex PCR; the TCRdb copy retains only in-frame clones and omits some. This sample has approximately 72,000 clones, with 65% to 90% found just once. The sample taken for sequencing was peripheral blood. The source is a man between 45 and 60 years old with acute or convalescent COVID-19.

This chain joins TRBV5-6 and TRBJ2-1, with unresolved D. This CDR3 contains 11 residues. V dropped 4 bases and J dropped 5 bases, with 4 bases sitting between them. Germline loops: CDR1 SGHDT, CDR2 YYEEEE. In DNA form, the CDR3 reads TGTGCCAGCAGCGTCGACAATGAGCAGTTCTTC. Amino acid sequence: CASSVDNEQFF.

The chain recombines TRBV3-1 (or the pseudogene TRBV3-2) with TRBJ1-1, with a tentative D call TRBD1 (6 bases). The V gene lost 7 bases and the J gene lost 3 bases, with 15 bases spanning the gap. CDR3 size: 14 residues. Germline CDR1 reads LGHDT; CDR2 reads YNNKEL (reference sequence). The CDR3 reads CASMRGPGDTEAFF. The DNA of the CDR3 is TGTGCCAGCATGCGGGGGCCCGGGGACACTGAAGCTTTCTTT.

The chain joins TRBV10-3 to TRBJ2-7; tentatively, D is TRBD1 (6 bases). The CDR3 loop spans 16 amino acids. Looked up from germline, CDR1 is ENHRY and CDR2 is SYGVKD. V lost 6 bases to trimming and J lost 3 bases, with 21 bases between them. CDR3 nucleotide sequence: TGTGCCATCAGCCTTAACGGGCAGGGGTCGATCTACGAGCAGTACTTC. Amino acid sequence: CAISLNGQGSIYEQYF.

V is TRBV29-1 and J is TRBJ2-3; tentative D call: TRBD2 (7 bases). V shed 4 bases and J shed 6 bases, with 17 bases lying between them. The CDR3 is made up of 14 amino acids. Germline CDR1 SQVTM, CDR2 ANQGSEA. CDR3 sequence (DNA): TGCAGCGTTGTATTGGCGGGGGCCACCGATACGCAGTATTTT. Its protein product is CSVVLAGATDTQYF.

The V and J genes are TRBV9 and TRBJ2-7; 11 bases fit TRBD2. V dropped 0 bases and J dropped 5; count of bases not matched to a gene: 7. The germline CDR1 and CDR2 sequences are SGDLS and YYNGEE. There are 16 residues in the CDR3. CDR3 in amino acids: CASSVASTSGDHEQYF. CDR3 nucleotide sequence: TGTGCCAGCAGCGTAGCCTCGACTAGCGGGGATCACGAGCAGTACTTC.

J is TRBJ2-3 and V is TRBV2, with D maybe TRBD1 (5 bases). CDR3 length equals 14 residues. V was trimmed by 4 bases and J by 0 bases, leaving 8 bases between them. Looked up from germline, CDR1 is SNHLY and CDR2 is FYNNEI. This CDR3 is CASSGQGSTDTQYF. CDR3 coding DNA: TGTGCCAGCAGTGGCCAGGGAAGCACAGATACGCAGTATTTT.

The chain couples TRBV15 to TRBJ1-5; TRBD1 aligns across 11 bases. Germline CDR1 is LNHNV and CDR2 is YYDKDF (reference sequence). V gave up 1 base and J gave up 6 bases; unmatched junction bases: 11. The CDR3 sequence is 18 residues long. CDR3 coding DNA: TGTGCCACCAGCAGAGGGCGGGGGGGACAGGGGGTGGGTCAGCCCCAGCATTTT. This gives the protein CATSRGRGGQGVGQPQHF.

This clone was seen a few times. The chain links TRBV6-5 to TRBJ2-5; TRBD2 aligns across 9 bases. There are 14 residues in the CDR3. The ends lost 10 bases at V and 3 bases at J; junction bases unmatched: 9. The V gene's germline CDR1 is MNHEY and CDR2 SVGAGI. The CDR3 DNA sequence: TGTGCCACTTCCCCTAGCGGGGTAGAAGAGACCCAGTACTTC. This translates into CATSPSGVEETQYF.

The chain employs TRBV9 and TRBJ2-5, with a weak D call TRBD1 (5 bases). The CDR3 sequence is 14 residues long. CDR1 and CDR2 from the germline V gene are SGDLS and YYNGEE. V dropped 3 bases and J dropped 4 bases, with 13 bases sitting between them. The CDR3 nucleotides are TGTGCCAGCAGCGCCGAAACAGGCGGAGAGACCCAGTACTTC. It yields the protein CASSAETGGETQYF. Looking up the rest from reference TRBV9 and TRBJ2-5 gives the full variable domain: DSGVTQTPKHLITATGQRVTLRCSPRSGDLSVYWYQQSLDQGLQFLIQYYNGEERAKGNILERFSAQQFPDLHSELNLSSLELGDSALYFCASSAETGGETQYFGPGTRLLVL.

This rearrangement joins TRBV19 to TRBJ1-5; possible D gene TRBD1, 5 bases. Germline values: CDR1 LNHDA, CDR2 SQIVND (reference sequence). CDR3 length: 14 residues. Trimming stripped 6 bases from V and 3 bases from J, with 12 bases between. The CDR3 region has the DNA TGTGCCAGTAGCCAAACAGGTACCAATCAGCCCCAGCATTTT. Amino acid sequence: CASSQTGTNQPQHF.